The clone carrying this TCR beta chain has a count of ten or more. CDR1 is MNHEY and CDR2 is SMNVEV in the germline V gene (reference sequence). V gave up 6 bases and J gave up 0 bases; unmatched junction bases: 8. The CDR3 consists of 16 residues. The time point is: newly diagnosed GD, antithyroid drugs for less than 3 months. With RNA extracted from PBMCs as input, the TCR library was made. Assembly of TCR beta libraries relied on iRepertoire HTBI primers together with Arm-PCR of CDR3 regions. One entry per CDR3 protein, called by TCRdb with MiXCR from the multiplex PCR reads. The sample holds roughly 610,000 distinct CDR3 sequences, approximately 16% seen once. These data are taken from a study of regulatory T cells in long-lasting Graves disease. This sample also belongs to another study, concerning T cells in Graves' hyperthyroidism and ophthalmopathy. In that study: The hyperthyroidism patients had all been newly diagnosed, and their disease duration was under 2 months. Their ages ranged from 18 to 65 years. First-round RT-PCR of the TCR CDR3 relied on the HTBI primer set.

Sequencing was performed on peripheral blood mononuclear cells (PBMCs), taken at new diagnosis, from a patient treated with antithyroid drugs. This sequence joins TRBV27 and TRBJ2-1, with 7 nucleotides matching TRBD2. The clonotype originates from a man younger than 35 with Graves disease. CDR3 region: CASSFMGGSSYNEQFF. The CDR3 DNA sequence: TGTGCCAGCAGCTTTATGGGGGGGAGCTCCTACAATGAGCAGTTCTTC.